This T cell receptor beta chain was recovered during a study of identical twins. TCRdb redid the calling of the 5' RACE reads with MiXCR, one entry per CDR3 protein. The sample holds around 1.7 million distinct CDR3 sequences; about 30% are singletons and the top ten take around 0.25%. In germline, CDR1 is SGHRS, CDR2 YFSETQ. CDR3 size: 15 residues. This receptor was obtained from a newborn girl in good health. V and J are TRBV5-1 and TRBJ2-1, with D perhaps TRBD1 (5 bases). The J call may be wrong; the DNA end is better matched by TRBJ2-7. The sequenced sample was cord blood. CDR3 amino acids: CASSPRGLSYNEQYF. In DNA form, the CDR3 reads TGCGCCAGCAGCCCTAGGGGCCTCTCCTACAATGAGCAGTACTTC.